The 25 T cell receptor beta chains in this list originate from one sample, sequenced in a study of blood T cell repertoires in COVID-19. The data were produced by immunoSEQ multiplex PCR, yet TCRdb's version contains in-frame clones alone and is incomplete. The sample has 220,000 or so clones; 84% are singletons. Sequencing was done on a sample of PBMCs or T cells enriched from blood (not recorded which). The source is a woman in her thirties or forties who had recovered from COVID-19.

V gene TRBV7-9 combines with J gene TRBJ1-6, with a weak D call TRBD1 (5 bases). Trimming shortened V by 4 bases and J by 5 bases, and 9 bases separated the two germline ends. The CDR3 sequence is 14 residues long. Germline V lookup: CDR1 SEHNR, CDR2 FQNEAQ (reference sequence). This CDR3 reads CASSSTVNNSPLHF. The CDR3 DNA sequence: TGTGCCAGCAGCTCGACAGTAAATAATTCACCCCTCCACTTT.

This clone was found once. Other DNA sequences from this sample encode an identical CDR3 as well. This sequence joins TRBV27 and TRBJ2-7; D ambiguous. The germline V gene has CDR1 MNHEY and CDR2 SMNVEV (reference sequence). This CDR3 has 13 amino acids. With 7 bases removed from V and 1 base from J, the gap between germline ends came to 11 bases. In DNA form, the CDR3 reads TGTGCCAGCACGGCGGATCCTTCCTACGAGCAGTACTTC. Translating it yields CASTADPSYEQYF.

V usage is TRBV12-3 or TRBV12-4 and J usage is TRBJ1-5; possibly TRBD1 for D (5 bases). This CDR3 is built from 13 residues. V lost 7 bases and J 4 bases, leaving 11 bases between the germline ends. DNA of the CDR3: TGTGCCAGCACCCGGGACTTTAATCAGCCCCAGCATTTT. Translation gives CASTRDFNQPQHF.

The chain links TRBV28 to TRBJ2-3; no clear D. This CDR3 has 15 amino acids. The V gene's germline CDR1 is MDHEN and CDR2 SYDVKM. V was cut by 3 bases and J by 1 base, with 11 bases left in between. CDR3 region: CASSFLGEGTDTQYF. The CDR3 DNA sequence: TGTGCCAGCAGTTTTTTAGGAGAGGGCACAGATACGCAGTATTTT.

The V call is TRBV5-1, the J call TRBJ1-5; D is perhaps TRBD1 (5 bases). The CDR3 spans 13 residues. The germline V gene has CDR1 SGHRS and CDR2 YFSETQ. Trimming took 5 bases from V and 6 from J, leaving 12 bases between them. This CDR3 reads CASRLGDGQPQHF. The CDR3, as DNA: TGCGCCAGCAGATTAGGGGATGGTCAGCCCCAGCATTTT.

This sequence joins TRBV5-4 and TRBJ2-1, with 10 nucleotides matching TRBD2. In germline, CDR1 is SGHNT, CDR2 YYREEE (reference sequence). The trim removed 4 bases at V and 5 bases at J, leaving 6 bases unmatched. The CDR3 length is 15 residues. The CDR3 sequence: CASSPSSGSHNEQFF. The CDR3 DNA follows: TGTGCCAGCAGCCCATCTAGCGGGAGCCACAATGAGCAGTTCTTC. Combining the CDR3 with reference TRBV5-4 and TRBJ2-1 gives the whole variable domain ETGVTQSPTHLIKTRGQQVTLRCSSQSGHNTVSWYQQALGQGPQFIFQYYREEENGRGNFPPRFSGLQFPNYSSELNVNALELDDSALYLCASSPSSGSHNEQFFGPGTRLTVL.

This sequence joins TRBV5-5 and TRBJ1-1, with unresolved D. Per the germline V gene, CDR1 is SGHKS and CDR2 is YYEKEE (reference sequence). The V and J ends lost 0 bases and 5 bases respectively, with 17 bases between them. The CDR3 sequence is 16 residues long. This chain's CDR3 is CASSLGLSKVETEAFF. The DNA of the CDR3 is TGTGCCAGCAGCTTGGGGTTATCGAAGGTGGAGACTGAAGCTTTCTTT.

The chain recombines TRBV19 with TRBJ2-5, with a tentative D call TRBD1 (5 bases). The CDR3 has 13 residues. V dropped 7 bases and J dropped 5 bases, with 14 bases sitting between them. The germline CDR1 and CDR2 sequences are LNHDA and SQIVND (reference sequence). CDR3 nucleotide sequence: TGTGCCAGTACCTCGATAAACAGGGAGACCCAGTACTTC. This translates into CASTSINRETQYF. The entire variable domain, with the rest obtained from reference TRBV19 and TRBJ2-5, is as follows: DGGITQSPKYLFRKEGQNVTLSCEQNLNHDAMYWYRQDPGQGLRLIYYSQIVNDFQKGDIAEGYSVSREKKESFPLTVTSAQKNPTAFYLCASTSINRETQYFGPGTRLLVL.

The CDR3 sequence: CASSLFGVAFF. The CDR3 DNA is TGTGCCAGCAGTTTGTTCGGGGTGGCTTTCTTT. The chain is built from TRBV28 and TRBJ1-1; unclear D gene. With 3 bases removed from V and 11 bases from J, the gap between germline ends came to 10 bases. The V gene's germline CDR1 is MDHEN and CDR2 SYDVKM. CDR3 size: 11 residues.

This clone was seen a single time. This sequence joins TRBV7-2 and TRBJ2-6, with D hard to call. V lost 2 bases and J lost 1, with 18 bases in between. The CDR3 is made up of 19 amino acids. CDR1 and CDR2 from the germline V gene are SGHTA and FQGNSA. CDR3 nucleotides: TGTGCCAGCAGCTTACGAGCACTATCCCTTATATCTGGGGCCAACGTCCTGACTTTC. Protein product: CASSLRALSLISGANVLTF.

V and J are TRBV28 and TRBJ1-3; tentatively, D is TRBD1 (6 bases). Trimming left V 2 bases short and J 0 bases short, with 8 bases between. This CDR3 contains 15 residues. The germline CDR1 and CDR2 sequences are MDHEN and SYDVKM. The CDR3 spells CASSLGGHSGNTIYF. The CDR3 coding sequence is TGTGCCAGCAGTTTAGGGGGCCACTCTGGAAACACCATATATTTT.

This clone was counted a few times. The chain recombines TRBV28 with TRBJ1-4; 7 bases are a match to TRBD1. Trimming took 7 bases from V and 8 from J; bases not matched to a gene: 4. Germline V gives CDR1 MDHEN, CDR2 SYDVKM. The CDR3 is made up of 12 amino acids. CDR3 DNA sequence: TGTGCCAGCAAAACAGGGGACGAAAAACTGTTTTTT. It translates to CASKTGDEKLFF.

This clone was counted a few times. The genes are TRBV10-2 and TRBJ1-1; TRBD1 matches at 8 bases. There are 14 residues in the CDR3. Unmatched junction bases numbered 3, after V lost 6 bases and J lost 0 bases. CDR1 and CDR2 from the germline V gene are WSHSY and SAAADI. The CDR3: CASRETGVNTEAFF. The CDR3 DNA is TGCGCCAGCAGGGAGACAGGGGTGAACACTGAAGCTTTCTTT.

This clone was seen once. The rearrangement links TRBV3-1 (or the pseudogene TRBV3-2) to TRBJ2-4; tentatively, D is TRBD1 (6 bases). Germline V lookup: CDR1 LGHDT, CDR2 YNNKEL (reference sequence). Trimming removed 0 bases from V and 9 bases from J, with 12 bases in between. The CDR3 spans 14 residues. In DNA, the CDR3 is TGTGCCAGCAGCCAAGAGTACAGGGCGGTCATTCAGTACTTC. This gives the protein CASSQEYRAVIQYF.

The V gene is TRBV2, the J gene TRBJ2-4, with D perhaps matching TRBD2 (5 bases). Trimming removed 6 bases at V and 0 bases at J, with 12 bases between. CDR3 length equals 15 residues. Germline loops: CDR1 SNHLY, CDR2 FYNNEI. The CDR3 region is CASRGGLIAKNIQYF. The CDR3 DNA reads TGTGCCAGCAGAGGAGGACTTATAGCCAAAAACATTCAGTACTTC.

This clone has just one count. The J gene is TRBJ2-7, the V gene TRBV28; no clear D. The CDR3 is 12 amino acids. Trimming removed 0 bases from V and 9 bases from J, with 9 bases in between. Germline-derived CDR1 and CDR2 are MDHEN and SYDVKM. CDR3 DNA sequence: TGTGCCAGCAGTTTATGGGGCTCTGGGCAGTACTTC. It specifies CASSLWGSGQYF.

This rearrangement joins TRBV27 to TRBJ2-5, with TRBD1 identical over 9 bases. This CDR3 is built from 18 residues. The germline V gene has CDR1 MNHEY and CDR2 SMNVEV (reference sequence). V was clipped by 10 bases and J by 5 bases; unmatched bases: 23. CDR3 sequence: CATSRFGGPGQGIETQYF. CDR3 coding DNA: TGTGCCACCAGCAGGTTCGGGGGACCGGGACAGGGAATTGAGACCCAGTACTTC.

The chain couples TRBV29-1 to TRBJ1-1; weak D call: TRBD1 (6 bases). Germline V lookup: CDR1 SQVTM, CDR2 ANQGSEA. V dropped 2 bases and J dropped 2 bases, with 9 bases sitting between them. The CDR3 length is 13 residues. CDR3 nucleotides: TGCAGCGTTGAAAGGGGGAGAAACACTGAAGCTTTCTTT. Translating gives CSVERGRNTEAFF.

The chain carries TRBV10-3 and TRBJ2-1, with 10 bases aligning to TRBD2. CDR3 length: 16 amino acids. The germline V gene encodes CDR1 ENHRY and CDR2 SYGVKD. The V gene end was trimmed by 7 bases and the J gene end by 6 bases; junction bases not matched to a gene: 12. The CDR3 region is CAINEAGGPGTNEQFF. Written as DNA, the CDR3 is TGTGCCATCAACGAAGCGGGAGGGCCGGGTACCAATGAGCAGTTCTTC.

A remark on this clone: The sample holds other DNA sequences that translate to the same CDR3. The gene calls are TRBV7-9 and TRBJ1-1, with D possibly TRBD1 on 6 matching bases. V was clipped by 5 bases and J by 0 bases, with 10 bases between them. CDR1 and CDR2 from the germline V gene are SEHNR and FQNEAQ (reference sequence). The CDR3 loop spans 14 amino acids. The CDR3 sequence: CASSEQGLNTEAFF. The CDR3, as DNA: TGTGCCAGCAGCGAACAGGGTCTGAACACTGAAGCTTTCTTT.

This clone was counted only a few times. This chain links TRBV3-1 (or the pseudogene TRBV3-2) with TRBJ2-1, with TRBD1 as a possible D gene (6 bases). Germline values: CDR1 LGHDT, CDR2 YNNKEL (reference sequence). This CDR3 has 15 amino acids. Between the trimmed V and J ends, which lost 3 bases and 9 bases, there was a span of 18 bases. The CDR3 sequence: CASSQALSTGGEQFF. The CDR3 DNA reads as TGTGCCAGCAGCCAGGCCCTATCGACAGGTGGTGAGCAGTTCTTC.

The chain uses TRBV3-1 (or the pseudogene TRBV3-2) and TRBJ2-7; D remains ambiguous. The CDR3 is 14 amino acids. Germline lookup yields CDR1 LGHDT and CDR2 YNNKEL (reference sequence). Trimming took off 4 bases at V and 3 bases at J, with 13 bases between the two ends. CDR3 nucleotide sequence: TGTGCCAGCAGCCTCGACGCGACAAACTACGAGCAGTACGTC. This gives the protein CASSLDATNYEQYV.

This chain joins TRBV7-9 and TRBJ1-1, with TRBD1 as a possible D gene (6 bases). Germline CDR1 reads SEHNR; CDR2 reads FQNEAQ (reference sequence). V was shortened by 3 bases and J by 4 bases, with 12 bases between the two germline ends. The CDR3 is 14 residues long. The DNA of the CDR3 is TGTGCCAGCAGCTTGACTGGGGGCGGCACTGAAGCTTTCTTT. Translation: CASSLTGGGTEAFF.

This rearrangement joins TRBV7-6 to TRBJ2-1, with D perhaps matching TRBD1 (6 bases). Germline values: CDR1 SGHVS, CDR2 FNYEAQ. This CDR3 spans 15 amino acids. V was pared by 2 bases and J by 0 bases, with 8 bases between. CDR3 region: CASSLQGSSYNEQFF. CDR3 DNA sequence: TGTGCCAGCAGCTTACAGGGGAGCTCCTACAATGAGCAGTTCTTC.

CDR3 in amino acids: CASSPLAKDTQYF. The CDR3 DNA is TGTGCCAGCAGCCCTCTTGCTAAAGATACGCAGTATTTT. The J gene is TRBJ2-3, the V gene TRBV3-1 (or the pseudogene TRBV3-2); no clear D. This CDR3 spans 13 amino acids. The germline V gene has CDR1 LGHDT and CDR2 YNNKEL (reference sequence). V lost 4 bases, J lost 5 bases, and 10 bases lay in between.